A single sample is the source of the 27 T cell receptor beta chains below, sequenced in a study of OX40 agonist ivuxolimab in advanced cancers. The method was immunoSEQ multiplex PCR; TCRdb's version includes in-frame clones alone and lacks a portion of them. The data show 30,000 to 40,000 clones, 83% seen once. Sample: CD4+ or CD8+ T cells sorted from blood, taken in a trial of the OX40 agonist ivuxolimab. All receptors derive from an adult with an advanced solid tumor such as melanoma, head and neck, liver or kidney cancer.

This clone was seen a few times. The rearrangement uses TRBV2 and TRBJ2-1; 8 nucleotides align to TRBD2. This CDR3 contains 15 residues. V shed 1 base and J 7 bases; nucleotides not matched to a gene: 6. Germline V gene lookup returns CDR1 SNHLY and CDR2 FYNNEI. CDR3 nucleotide sequence: TGTGCCAGCAGTGAAGTCACTAGCGGACTTAATGAGCAGTTCTTC. As protein: CASSEVTSGLNEQFF.

The V and J genes are TRBV7-9 and TRBJ2-5, with D possibly being TRBD1 (6 bases). The germline V gene has CDR1 SEHNR and CDR2 FQNEAQ (reference sequence). This CDR3 comprises 14 residues. Trimming took off 5 bases at V and 0 bases at J, with 10 bases between the two ends. DNA of the CDR3: TGTGCCAGCAGCAACCGGGACAACCAAGAGACCCAGTACTTC. It encodes CASSNRDNQETQYF. Complete variable domain (other parts from reference TRBV7-9 and TRBJ2-5): DTGVSQNPRHKITKRGQNVTFRCDPISEHNRLYWYRQTLGQGPEFLTYFQNEAQLEKSRLLSDRFSAERPKGSFSTLEIQRTEQGDSAMYLCASSNRDNQETQYFGPGTRLLVL.

This chain uses TRBV14 with TRBJ2-7, with unresolved D. V was shortened by 0 bases and J by 2 bases, with 8 bases between the two germline ends. Germline assignment: CDR1 SGHDN and CDR2 FVKESK. CDR3 length equals 14 residues. CDR3 DNA: TGTGCCAGCAGCCAAGAAGTATCAGCCTACGAGCAGTACTTC. It encodes CASSQEVSAYEQYF.

This clone was detected once. The rearrangement joins TRBV7-2 to TRBJ1-1; tentative D call: TRBD1 (6 bases). The germline V gene has CDR1 SGHTA and CDR2 FQGNSA. The CDR3 has 15 amino acids. V lost 4 bases and J lost 3, with 15 bases in between. The CDR3 nucleotides are TGTGCCAGCAGCTCTACGACAGGATACTACACTGAAGCTTTCTTT. Residues: CASSSTTGYYTEAFF.

The chain uses TRBV5-1 and TRBJ2-7; tentatively, D is TRBD1 (6 bases). The germline V and J ends were trimmed by 2 bases and 3 bases, with 12 bases remaining between them. Germline assignment: CDR1 SGHRS and CDR2 YFSETQ. The CDR3 totals 14 residues. The CDR3 is CASSFGGAGYEQYF. CDR3 nucleotide sequence: TGCGCCAGCAGCTTTGGGGGCGCCGGCTACGAGCAGTACTTC. Combining the CDR3 with reference TRBV5-1 and TRBJ2-7 gives the whole variable domain KAGVTQTPRYLIKTRGQQVTLSCSPISGHRSVSWYQQTPGQGLQFLFEYFSETQRNKGNFPGRFSGRQFSNSRSEMNVSTLELGDSALYLCASSFGGAGYEQYFGPGTRLTVT.

The chain links TRBV2 to TRBJ2-3; D gene unclear. CDR3 length: 14 amino acids. Germline CDR1 SNHLY, CDR2 FYNNEI. Trimming took off 3 bases at V and 2 bases at J, with 9 bases between the two ends. CDR3 loop: CASSDSEDTDTQYF. The DNA of the CDR3 is TGTGCCAGCAGTGACTCCGAAGACACAGATACGCAGTATTTT.

This clone was counted between two and nine times. The chain uses TRBV5-4 and TRBJ1-2, with no clear D. The CDR3 sequence is 15 residues long. Germline V gives CDR1 SGHNT, CDR2 YYREEE (reference sequence). Trimming removed 0 bases at V and 2 bases at J, with 11 bases between. The CDR3 DNA sequence: TGTGCCAGCAGCTTGGCCGCAGGTCCCAACTATGGCTACACCTTC. This gives the protein CASSLAAGPNYGYTF.

This chain uses TRBV19 with TRBJ2-1; 7 bases are shared with TRBD2. V shed 4 bases and J 8 bases; nucleotides not matched to a gene: 8. Germline V gives CDR1 LNHDA, CDR2 SQIVND (reference sequence). CDR3 length: 14 amino acids. The CDR3 loop reads CASSKGLGADEQFF. In DNA, the CDR3 is TGTGCCAGTAGTAAAGGACTAGGAGCCGATGAGCAGTTCTTC.

The chain employs TRBV19 and TRBJ2-5; D is perhaps TRBD2 (6 bases). Trimming stripped 3 bases from V and 7 bases from J, with 15 bases between. Germline V gene data show CDR1 as LNHDA and CDR2 as SQIVND (reference sequence). The CDR3 has 14 residues. CDR3 protein: CASSMDSGAGTQYF. In nucleotides, the CDR3 is TGTGCCAGTAGTATGGATAGCGGTGCGGGGACCCAGTACTTC.

This rearrangement joins TRBV10-2 to TRBJ2-7; 9 bases are a match to TRBD2. The germline gives CDR1 WSHSY, CDR2 SAAADI. Germline trimming cut 7 bases from V and 1 base from J; bases unmatched to any gene: 11. The CDR3 runs to 16 residues. This CDR3 is CASIGAGGGLSYEQYF. The DNA for the CDR3 is TGCGCCAGCATCGGCGCGGGGGGGGGCCTGTCCTACGAGCAGTACTTC.

The rearrangement links TRBV27 to TRBJ1-5, with D uncertain. Trimming shortened V by 2 bases and J by 3 bases, and 5 bases separated the two germline ends. CDR1 and CDR2 from the germline V gene are MNHEY and SMNVEV (reference sequence). This CDR3 is built from 13 residues. The CDR3 region has the DNA TGTGCCAGCAGTTTAGGGTTCAATCAGCCCCAGCATTTT. Translation gives CASSLGFNQPQHF.

This clone was recorded many times. The junction shows a germline mismatch at one end, possibly a read error. This chain joins TRBV10-2 and TRBJ1-2; 7 positions agree with TRBD1. The CDR3 is 12 residues long. CDR1 WSHSY and CDR2 SAAADI come from the germline V gene. Here the CDR3 DNA reads TGCGCCAGCAGTCAATTTCTCCGGGACAGTGACTTC. Translation: CASSQFLRDSDF.

The CDR3 DNA reads as TGTGCCAGTCTCTGGACTAGCGCCGGGGAGCTGTTTTTT. It codes for CASLWTSAGELFF. This chain links TRBV19 with TRBJ2-2; TRBD2 aligns across 9 bases. Germline assignment: CDR1 LNHDA and CDR2 SQIVND (reference sequence). Losses at the gene ends were 8 bases for V and 6 bases for J; bases not matched to a gene: 4. The length of the CDR3 is 13 residues.

This clone came up once. This chain links TRBV19 with TRBJ2-1; D remains unclear. Germline V CDR1 and CDR2: LNHDA, SQIVND (reference sequence). CDR3 length: 11 amino acids. Trimming took 7 bases from V and 9 from J, leaving 10 bases between them. CDR3 bases: TGTGCCAGTACTACTTCAGGTGAGCAGTTCTTC. This encodes CASTTSGEQFF.

The chain recombines TRBV2 with TRBJ1-5, with D unclear. Between the trimmed V and J ends, which lost 7 bases and 2 bases, there was a span of 6 bases. The CDR3 contains 12 residues. The V gene's germline CDR1 is SNHLY and CDR2 FYNNEI. In DNA form, the CDR3 reads TGTGCCAGCAATCGTGGCAATCAGCCCCAGCATTTT. Its translation: CASNRGNQPQHF. Combining the CDR3 with reference TRBV2 and TRBJ1-5 gives the whole variable domain EPEVTQTPSHQVTQMGQEVILRCVPISNHLYFYWYRQILGQKVEFLVSFYNNEISEKSEIFDDQFSVERPDGSNFTLKIRSTKLEDSAMYFCASNRGNQPQHFGDGTRLSIL.

CDR3 nucleotides: TGTGCCAACCCGACAGGGGGTGTAAGAGGGCAGTACTTC. This gives the protein CANPTGGVRGQYF. This sequence joins TRBV21-1 and TRBJ2-7; TRBD1 reflects the table's D call only, with no check against the DNA. TRBV21-1 is marked as a pseudogene. This CDR3 region has 13 residues.

The rearrangement uses TRBV6-1 and TRBJ2-7; D ambiguous. Between the trimmed V and J ends, which lost 0 bases and 3 bases, there was a span of 12 bases. The CDR3 length is 15 residues. Germline V gene sequence: CDR1 MNHNS, CDR2 SASEGT. The CDR3 bases are TGTGCCAGCAGTGAAGCCGGCAGGTTCCGCTACGAGCAGTACTTC. Encoded protein: CASSEAGRFRYEQYF.

The chain employs TRBV5-4 and TRBJ2-7; 11 bases align to TRBD2. The germline gives CDR1 SGHNT, CDR2 YYREEE (reference sequence). Germline trimming cut 3 bases from V and 3 bases from J; bases unmatched to any gene: 8. This CDR3 comprises 16 residues. The CDR3 bases are TGTGCCAGCAGCTCAGTGCTAGCGGGGGGCCGCTACGAGCAGTACTTC. The encoded protein is CASSSVLAGGRYEQYF.

A few counts support this clone. At one end, the junction sequence differs from germline, possibly due to a read error. The V and J genes are TRBV4-1 and TRBJ2-2, with 8 nucleotides matching TRBD1. The CDR3 totals 15 residues. CDR1 and CDR2 from the germline V gene are MGHRA and YSYEKL. CDR3 residues: CASSQADRETGELFF. DNA of the CDR3: TGTGCCAGCAGCCAAGCGGACAGGGAAACCGGGGAGCTGTTTTTT.

The V and J genes are TRBV5-6 and TRBJ2-7, with TRBD2 identical over 10 bases. Trimming cost V 0 bases and J 4 bases; bases outside gene matches: 7. The germline gives CDR1 SGHDT, CDR2 YYEEEE. This CDR3 has 16 residues. The CDR3 region is CASSLAGGLAEYEQYF. DNA of the CDR3: TGTGCCAGCAGCTTGGCCGGCGGACTAGCGGAATACGAGCAGTACTTC. Together with reference TRBV5-6 and TRBJ2-7, the CDR3 gives the full variable domain: DAGVTQSPTHLIKTRGQQVTLRCSPKSGHDTVSWYQQALGQGPQFIFQYYEEEERQRGNFPDRFSGHQFPNYSSELNVNALLLGDSALYLCASSLAGGLAEYEQYFGPGTRLTVT.

This clone was counted once. The rearrangement uses TRBV7-6 and TRBJ2-7, with D tentatively TRBD2 (7 bases). CDR1 and CDR2 (germline): SGHVS, FNYEAQ. The CDR3 covers 13 residues. V lost 10 bases and J lost 4, with 17 bases in between. The CDR3: CATGGPRGYEQYF. CDR3 nucleotides: TGTGCCACCGGGGGGCCCAGAGGATACGAGCAGTACTTC. Together with reference TRBV7-6 and TRBJ2-7, the CDR3 gives the full variable domain: GAGVSQSPRYKVTKRGQDVALRCDPISGHVSLYWYRQALGQGPEFLTYFNYEAQQDKSGLPNDRFSAERPEGSISTLTIQRTEQRDSAMYRCATGGPRGYEQYFGPGTRLTVT.

The chain is built from TRBV27 and TRBJ2-2; TRBD1 is a possible D gene (6 bases). The length of the CDR3 is 14 residues. The V and J ends lost 5 bases and 7 bases respectively, with 14 bases between them. From germline, CDR1 is MNHEY and CDR2 SMNVEV (reference sequence). DNA for the CDR3: TGTGCCAGCAGTCTGAGGGGGATGGGCGGGGAGCTGTTTTTT. Translating it yields CASSLRGMGGELFF.

The V call is TRBV27, the J call TRBJ1-4, with a weak D call TRBD1 (5 bases). V lost 11 bases and J lost 6, with 13 bases in between. The germline CDR1 and CDR2 sequences are MNHEY and SMNVEV (reference sequence). The CDR3 covers 12 residues. The CDR3 reads CAAAGPDEKLFF. CDR3 DNA: TGTGCCGCGGCGGGACCTGATGAAAAACTGTTTTTT.

The gene calls are TRBV19 and TRBJ2-3, with a tentative D call TRBD2 (6 bases). Germline-derived CDR1 and CDR2 are LNHDA and SQIVND (reference sequence). The ends were cut back, 8 bases at V and 2 bases at J, with 17 bases in the middle. The CDR3 loop spans 15 amino acids. CDR3 in amino acids: CASRFTSPYTDTQYF. CDR3 bases: TGTGCCAGTCGGTTTACTAGCCCTTACACAGATACGCAGTATTTT.

The chain has TRBV9 and TRBJ2-1, with D possibly TRBD2 on 6 matching bases. Germline V gene lookup returns CDR1 SGDLS and CDR2 YYNGEE. The V and J ends lost 3 bases and 7 bases respectively, with 23 bases between them. The CDR3 length is 17 residues. The CDR3 here is CASSEGPRDSITNEQFF. CDR3 DNA sequence: TGTGCCAGCAGCGAGGGGCCACGGGACTCAATCACGAATGAGCAGTTCTTC.

CDR3 in amino acids: CASESDTQYF. CDR3 nucleotide sequence: TGTGCCAGCGAGTCAGATACGCAGTATTTT. V and J are TRBV13 and TRBJ2-3; no firm D call. This CDR3 contains 10 residues. Trimming removed 8 bases from V and 4 bases from J, with 4 bases in between. Germline lookup yields CDR1 PRHDT and CDR2 FYEKMQ (reference sequence).

The rearrangement uses TRBV30 and TRBJ2-7, with 9 bases fitting TRBD1. The J segment lost 6 bases and the V segment lost 0 bases, leaving 6 bases of the junction unmatched. The germline gives CDR1 GTSNPN, CDR2 SVGIG (reference sequence). The CDR3 consists of 14 residues. The CDR3 is CAWSVGTGFSEQYF. The CDR3 nucleotides are TGTGCCTGGAGTGTAGGGACAGGGTTTTCCGAGCAGTACTTC.